This T cell receptor beta chain originates from a study of PD-1 blockade in classical Hodgkin lymphoma. Points from the study as a whole: Baseline diversity in complete responders resembled that of newly diagnosed patients. As was reported, newly diagnosed patients showed lower baseline TCR diversity than healthy donors did. In CD4+ cells, TCR diversity went up significantly by C4D1, but in CD8+ cells it did not.

Profiled with immunoSEQ multiplex PCR; TCRdb holds only in-frame clones, not every one. This sample has 40,000 to 55,000 clones, with roughly 80% found just once. Time point of the sample: cycle 4 day 1 (C4D1), after five to seven weeks of nivolumab. Every patient was affected by relapse after autologous stem cell transplantation, while exposure to brentuximab vedotin was not uniform. Remarks on this clone: Its matching antigen is unknown.

Sequenced here: peripheral blood mononuclear cells (PBMCs), sampled before the fourth cycle of nivolumab. The TCR sequence derives from a human donor with classical Hodgkin lymphoma.

CDR3 amino acids: CASQYRGLGYTF. As DNA, the CDR3 is TGTGCCAGTCAATACAGGGGGCTGGGCTACACCTTC. The rearrangement links TRBV19 to TRBJ1-2; 9 positions agree with TRBD1. Germline CDR1 and CDR2: LNHDA and SQIVND (reference sequence). V was pared by 8 bases and J by 8 bases, with 6 bases of the junction left unmatched. The CDR3 loop spans 12 amino acids.